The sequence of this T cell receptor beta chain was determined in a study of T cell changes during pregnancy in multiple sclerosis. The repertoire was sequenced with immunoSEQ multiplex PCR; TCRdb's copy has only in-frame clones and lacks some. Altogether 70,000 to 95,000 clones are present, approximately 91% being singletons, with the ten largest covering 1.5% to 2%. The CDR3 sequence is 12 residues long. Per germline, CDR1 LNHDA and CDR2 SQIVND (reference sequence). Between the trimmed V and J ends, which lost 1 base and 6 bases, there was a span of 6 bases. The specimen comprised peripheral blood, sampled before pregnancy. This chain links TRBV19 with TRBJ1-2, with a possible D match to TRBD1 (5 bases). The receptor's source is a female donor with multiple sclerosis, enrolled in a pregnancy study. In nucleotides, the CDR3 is TGTGCCAGTAGTATAGCAGGGCATGGCTACACCTTC. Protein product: CASSIAGHGYTF.